This T cell receptor beta chain comes out of a study of blood T cell repertoires in COVID-19. Study-level information: Samples of COVID-19 (acute and convalescent) were obtained from the United States, Italy and Spain. Sample material is recorded as cDNA or gDNA derived from T cells, B-cell-depleted T cells, or PBMCs.

CDR3 length: 16 residues. Germline V CDR1 and CDR2: SGHVS, FNYEAQ. Trimming took 5 bases from V and 2 from J; bases not matched to a gene: 7. Source study methods: Amplified reference gene primers provided the basis for estimating nucleated cell counts. Libraries were prepared by immunoSEQ multiplex PCR; TCRdb keeps only in-frame clonotypes and omits some of them. The V and J calls and clone size come from that table; D and trimming were worked out from the DNA. Among 70,000 to 100,000 clones listed, roughly four fifths were seen once. This clone came up once. The genes are TRBV7-6 and TRBJ2-5; 11 positions match TRBD2. Source material: peripheral blood. This sequence originates from a man in his fifties with active or convalescent COVID-19. This CDR3 reads CASSHWTSGPQETQYF. The CDR3 DNA follows: TGTGCCAGCAGCCACTGGACTAGCGGGCCGCAAGAGACCCAGTACTTC.